The 23 T cell receptor beta chains in this list originate from one sample, sequenced in a study of shared clonotypes between healthy human individuals (dated by TCRdb to the early 2020s). Libraries were built with the immunoSEQ multiplex PCR assay. TCRdb took this table from immuneACCESS and kept in-frame rearrangements with V and J called. Such tables lack part of the clones; where checked against another copy, unresolved V genes explain under half of the gap, and the rest is unexplained. The table for this sample lists roughly 300,000 clones; around 67% of them were counted only once. The ten biggest clones cover over 9.5% of the sample. Sequencing was carried out using memory CD4+ T cells sorted from blood. In the paper's terms, the cell subset or site label means: CD45RA-negative fraction. These receptors were collected from a man between 25 and 39 years old in good health.

CDR3 sequence: CASSIGGVPADEQFF. The CDR3 DNA reads TGTGCCAGTAGTATCGGGGGAGTCCCGGCGGATGAGCAGTTCTTC. The rearrangement joins TRBV19 to TRBJ2-1; a possible D gene is TRBD2 (6 bases). The CDR3 loop spans 15 amino acids. Germline V gene sequence: CDR1 LNHDA, CDR2 SQIVND (reference sequence). The germline V and J ends were trimmed by 3 bases and 8 bases, with 17 bases remaining between them.

This chain connects TRBV1 to TRBJ2-3; TRBD2, as called in the table, went unchecked against the DNA. TRBV1 is assigned pseudogene status. This CDR3 is 16 amino acids long. DNA of the CDR3: TGCACCAGCAGCCAATCGTCTTGCGGGAGCACAGATACGCAGTATTTT. Its protein product is CTSSQSSCGSTDTQYF.

In its sample, this clone was seen a few times. This rearrangement joins TRBV28 to TRBJ2-4; tentative D call: TRBD1 (7 bases). The V end was cut by 3 bases, the J end by 6 bases, with 9 bases between. This CDR3 region has 13 residues. Germline V gene lookup returns CDR1 MDHEN and CDR2 SYDVKM. CDR3 residues: CASSLQGGNIQYF. The CDR3 coding sequence is TGTGCCAGCAGTTTGCAGGGGGGAAACATTCAGTACTTC.

To note about this clone: A far larger clone is only one base removed, so a read error is likely. The V and J genes are TRBV7-2 and TRBJ2-3; D may be TRBD2 (7 bases). Per the germline V gene, CDR1 is SGHTA and CDR2 is FQGNSA. The CDR3 is 17 amino acids. Trimming stripped 6 bases from V and 2 bases from J, with 21 bases between. The CDR3 DNA sequence: TGTGCCAGCAGACAGCTGCGGGGGCCCCCCCTCACAGATACGCAGTATTTT. Its protein product is CASRQLRGPPLTDTQYF.

This rearrangement joins TRBV7-2 to TRBJ2-1; no clear D. Germline loops: CDR1 SGHTA, CDR2 FQGNSA. The CDR3 totals 14 residues. Trimming left V 3 bases short and J 6 bases short, with 12 bases between. This CDR3 is CASSFGSHSNEQFF. CDR3 nucleotides: TGTGCCAGCAGCTTCGGGTCCCACTCCAATGAGCAGTTCTTC.

This chain joins TRBV7-9 and TRBJ2-3; the D gene is possibly TRBD1 (5 bases). Germline-derived CDR1 and CDR2 are SEHNR and FQNEAQ (reference sequence). V was pared by 6 bases and J by 4 bases, with 20 bases between. This CDR3 comprises 16 residues. The CDR3 bases are TGTGCCAGCAGTTCCTCCCCGGGCAGGGATGCAGATACGCAGTATTTT. Translated: CASSSSPGRDADTQYF.

This chain connects TRBV21-1 to TRBJ2-5; TRBD1 reflects the table's D call only, with no check against the DNA. TRBV21-1 is flagged as a pseudogene. The CDR3 spans 11 residues. The CDR3 DNA reads as TGTGCCAAGACATATCAAGAGACCCAGTACTTC. Its translation is CAKTYQETQYF.

V gene TRBV5-4 combines with J gene TRBJ2-7; 8 positions agree with TRBD1. From germline, CDR1 is SGHNT and CDR2 YYREEE (reference sequence). V lost 0 bases, J lost 6 bases, and 8 bases stayed unmatched. This CDR3 contains 15 residues. The CDR3 DNA reads as TGTGCCAGCAGCTTGGGTGGACAGGGAACTGGCGAGCAGTACTTC. Its translation: CASSLGGQGTGEQYF.

The chain recombines TRBV30 with TRBJ2-2; 7 nucleotides line up with TRBD1. The assigned J gene may be wrong: the sequence end matches TRBJ1-3 better. This CDR3 is 16 amino acids long. Germline V CDR1 and CDR2: GTSNPN, SVGIG (reference sequence). CDR3 region: CAWSGGGVSSGNTIYF. The CDR3 DNA is TGTGCCTGGAGTGGAGGGGGCGTCAGCTCTGGAAACACCATATATTTT.

The chain carries TRBV5-4 and TRBJ2-1, with D possibly being TRBD1 or TRBD2 (5 bases each). CDR1 and CDR2 (germline): SGHNT, YYREEE (reference sequence). V was clipped by 1 base and J by 0 bases, with 11 bases between them. The CDR3 totals 16 residues. This CDR3 is CASSLPGASSYNEQFF. The CDR3 bases are TGTGCCAGCAGCTTGCCCGGGGCTAGCTCCTACAATGAGCAGTTCTTC.

The V call is TRBV21-1, the J call TRBJ2-1. TRBV21-1 is a pseudogene. CDR3 length: 18 residues. The CDR3 sequence: CASSDRDPTDSSYNEQFF. The CDR3 DNA reads as TGTGCCAGCAGCGACCGGGACCCCACCGATAGCTCCTACAATGAGCAGTTCTTC.

The rearrangement uses TRBV15 and TRBJ2-1, with 7 bases identical to TRBD2. CDR1 is LNHNV and CDR2 is YYDKDF in the germline V gene (reference sequence). V shed 7 bases and J 0 bases; nucleotides not matched to a gene: 6. This CDR3 is built from 15 residues. The CDR3 sequence is CATNIGGSSYNEQFF. The DNA of the CDR3 is TGTGCCACCAATATCGGCGGGAGCTCCTACAATGAGCAGTTCTTC.

The CDR3 DNA reads TGCGCCAGCAGCCCGGATGGGGGTGAAAAACTGTTTTTT. It encodes CASSPDGGEKLFF. J is TRBJ1-4 and V is TRBV5-1, with a possible D match to TRBD1 (5 bases). Per the germline V gene, CDR1 is SGHRS and CDR2 is YFSETQ. The CDR3 loop spans 13 amino acids. With 4 bases removed from V and 7 bases from J, the gap between germline ends came to 11 bases.

This clone was detected a few times. The chain couples TRBV7-3 to TRBJ1-1, with unresolved D. In germline, CDR1 is SGHTA, CDR2 FQGTGA. Trimming removed 2 bases at V and 2 bases at J, with 9 bases between. The length of the CDR3 is 14 residues. CDR3 protein: CASSLGPQNTEAFF. The CDR3 DNA reads TGTGCCAGCAGCTTAGGGCCTCAAAACACTGAAGCTTTCTTT.

The V gene is TRBV5-5, the J gene TRBJ2-7; 8 bases are shared with TRBD2. The J segment lost 6 bases and the V segment lost 4 bases, leaving 12 bases of the junction unmatched. The V gene's germline CDR1 is SGHKS and CDR2 YYEKEE (reference sequence). The CDR3 totals 15 residues. CDR3 region: CASSPPGAGAAEQYF. CDR3 DNA sequence: TGTGCCAGCAGCCCCCCGGGAGCGGGAGCAGCCGAGCAGTACTTC.

Comments on this clone: Other nucleotide sequences from this sample produce the same CDR3. The rearrangement joins TRBV19 to TRBJ2-7; 10 nucleotides match TRBD1. Germline CDR1 and CDR2: LNHDA and SQIVND (reference sequence). This CDR3 is 15 amino acids long. The trim removed 5 bases at V and 2 bases at J, leaving 6 bases unmatched. In DNA, the CDR3 is TGTGCCAGTAGTCCGACCGGGACAGGGGCCTACGAGCAGTACTTC. Encoded protein: CASSPTGTGAYEQYF.

This clone has just a few counts. This CDR3 is CASSPDGRTDTQYF. DNA of the CDR3: TGCGCCAGCAGCCCGGACGGGCGCACAGATACGCAGTATTTT. The rearrangement links TRBV5-1 to TRBJ2-3, with D hard to call. The V end lost 4 bases, the J end lost 1 base, and 10 bases lay between the germline ends. This CDR3 is 14 amino acids long. CDR1 and CDR2 (germline): SGHRS, YFSETQ.

The chain is built from TRBV7-8 and TRBJ2-5; no clear D. Trimming shortened V by 8 bases and J by 4 bases, and 14 bases separated the two germline ends. The CDR3 loop spans 13 amino acids. Germline loops: CDR1 SGHVS, CDR2 FQNEAQ. The CDR3 DNA follows: TGTGCCAGCGCTGGAGTCGGTAGAGAGACCCAGTACTTC. Protein product: CASAGVGRETQYF.

This rearrangement joins TRBV12-2 to TRBJ2-7; the D call in the table, TRBD2, was not verified against the DNA. TRBV12-2 is shown as a pseudogene. This CDR3 has 16 amino acids. CDR3: CASRLERVLDFYEQYF. For the CDR3, the DNA is TGTGCAAGTCGCTTAGAGCGAGTGTTGGATTTCTACGAGCAGTACTTC.

Remarks on this clone: A junction end diverges from the germline sequence, so it may reflect a read error. Distinct nucleotide sequences in the sample also encode this CDR3. This chain connects TRBV10-2 to TRBJ2-3, with a tentative D call TRBD2 (6 bases). Germline values: CDR1 WSHSY, CDR2 SAAADI. The CDR3 spans 14 residues. Written as DNA, the CDR3 is TGTGCCAGCAGTGAGTCTAGCGGCACAGATACGCAGTATTTT. This gives the protein CASSESSGTDTQYF.

This clone was counted once. CDR3 region: CASSPTRDTGELFF. The CDR3 DNA sequence: TGTGCCAGCAGCCCTACTAGGGATACCGGGGAGCTGTTTTTT. The genes are TRBV7-9 and TRBJ2-2, with D possibly TRBD2 on 5 matching bases. The CDR3 has 14 residues. Germline V gene sequence: CDR1 SEHNR, CDR2 FQNEAQ (reference sequence). Trimming shortened V by 5 bases and J by 5 bases, and 12 bases separated the two germline ends.

With respect to this clone: At one end, the junction sequence differs from germline, possibly due to a read error. The rearrangement links TRBV7-7 to TRBJ2-1; D is perhaps TRBD2 (6 bases). The CDR3 is 14 residues long. Germline V gene sequence: CDR1 SSHAT, CDR2 FNYEAQ (reference sequence). In DNA, the CDR3 is TGTGCTAGCAGCTTAAGACTAGAACGCAATGAGCAGTTCTTC. This encodes CASSLRLERNEQFF.

In regard to this clone: A read error may account for a junction end that differs from germline. The J gene is TRBJ2-5, the V gene TRBV9; weak D call: TRBD2 (6 bases). Germline values: CDR1 SGDLS, CDR2 YYNGEE. The CDR3 has 15 residues. CDR3 bases: TGTGCCAGCAGCGTAGCTTTGGCGGGAAGAGAGGCCCAGTACTTC. It codes for CASSVALAGREAQYF.